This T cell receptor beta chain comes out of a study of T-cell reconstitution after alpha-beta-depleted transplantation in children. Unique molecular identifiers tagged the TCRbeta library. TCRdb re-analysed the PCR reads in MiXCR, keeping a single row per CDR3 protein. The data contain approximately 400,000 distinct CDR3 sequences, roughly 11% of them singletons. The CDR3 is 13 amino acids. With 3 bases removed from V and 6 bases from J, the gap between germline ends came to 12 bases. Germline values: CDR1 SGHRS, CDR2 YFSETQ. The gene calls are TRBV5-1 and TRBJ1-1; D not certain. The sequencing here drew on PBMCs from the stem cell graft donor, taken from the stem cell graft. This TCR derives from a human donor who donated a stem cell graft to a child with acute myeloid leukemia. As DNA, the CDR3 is TGCGCCAGCAGCTCTTCGGTGAGCCCTGAAGCTTTCTTT. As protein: CASSSSVSPEAFF. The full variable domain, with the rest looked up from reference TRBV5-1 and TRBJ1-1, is KAGVTQTPRYLIKTRGQQVTLSCSPISGHRSVSWYQQTPGQGLQFLFEYFSETQRNKGNFPGRFSGRQFSNSRSEMNVSTLELGDSALYLCASSSSVSPEAFFGQGTRLTVV.